The entry that follows covers one TCR beta chain sequence. The antigen this receptor binds is unknown. The input lacks base qualities; no much larger clone sits a single base away. This sample stems from a study of OX40 agonist ivuxolimab in advanced cancers. Describing the broader study: Ivuxolimab, which targeted the costimulatory receptor OX40 (CD134), was an agonistic, fully human IgG2 monoclonal antibody. Intravenous ivuxolimab was administered to patients every 2 weeks at six dose levels: 0.01, 0.1, 0.3, 1.5, 3 and 10 mg/kg. Of the roughly 52 dose-escalation patients, hepatocellular carcinoma was present in about 20, melanoma in roughly 15, renal cell carcinoma in 9 and head and neck cancer in 9. The dose-escalation cohort was 82.7% male with a mean age of approximately 60 years, ranging from roughly 23 to 90. Prior anti-PD-1, anti-PD-L1 or anti-CTLA-4 therapy was permitted, and checkpoint inhibitors had been received by approximately 39% of dose-escalation patients. Partial responses occurred in three dose-escalation patients, of whom one had hepatocellular carcinoma and two had cutaneous melanoma. The purpose of peripheral TCRbeta sequencing was to test whether ivuxolimab changed TCR sequence diversity and led to clonal T-cell expansion. The paper describes the monotherapy dose-escalation part (N of about 54 patients) of the phase I trial of ivuxolimab. Overall study outcomes, separate from this receptor: Antigen specificity was not determined for the clonally expanded peripheral T cells. After ivuxolimab, CD8+ T cells had more expanded clones than CD4+ T cells on average. At doses of 0.1 to 3.0 mg/kg, clonal expansion of both CD4+ and CD8+ T cells in blood was seen between baseline and week 6. Low levels of normalized T-cell clonal expansion were also seen in some patients who did not respond. In the 0.1-3.0 mg/kg groups, partial responders were among the patients with the lowest normalized peripheral clonal expansion, particularly in CD8+ T cells.

For CDR1 and CDR2, the germline V gene lists SGHTA and FQGNSA. There are 15 amino acids in the CDR3, from cysteine to phenylalanine inclusive. CDR3 DNA only is kept here, 45 bases in frame from base 1. The germline ends are 18 bases apart after V is trimmed by 3 bases and J by 9 bases. Genomic DNA was isolated from the sorted cells so that the TCRbeta CDR3 region could be sequenced. TCRbeta CDR3 regions were sequenced using the immunoSEQ Assay. Not all clones reach the TCRdb copy of this immuneACCESS table, which keeps in-frame sequences only. Checked studies attribute under half of the gap to unresolved V genes and leave the rest unexplained. Across this sample there are tens of thousands of clones, with 76% seen only once. The biggest ten clones account for more than 9% of the sample. Patients with a history of autoimmune disease or receiving systemic immunosuppression were excluded from the trial. Peripheral blood for TCR sequencing was collected from all dose cohorts at baseline, on cycle 4 day 1, and on cycle 7 day 1. Samples were obtained from an open-label, multicenter, first-in-human phase I dose-escalation trial of ivuxolimab. Adults with locally advanced or metastatic head and neck squamous cell, hepatocellular, melanoma or renal cell carcinoma were enrolled in the trial. Before TCR sequencing, CD4+ T cells and CD8+ T cells were sorted from peripheral blood as separate populations.

Sequenced here: CD4+ or CD8+ T cells sorted from blood, sampled in a trial of the OX40 agonist ivuxolimab. The TCR originated in an adult with an advanced solid tumor such as melanoma, head and neck, liver or kidney cancer. This receptor chain uses TRBV7-2 and TRBJ2-1; perhaps TRBD1 is the D gene, with 5 bases matching. The CDR3 reads CASSLALWVRGEQFF. The DNA is as follows: TGTGCCAGCAGCTTGGCGCTCTGGGTAAGGGGTGAGCAGTTCTTC.